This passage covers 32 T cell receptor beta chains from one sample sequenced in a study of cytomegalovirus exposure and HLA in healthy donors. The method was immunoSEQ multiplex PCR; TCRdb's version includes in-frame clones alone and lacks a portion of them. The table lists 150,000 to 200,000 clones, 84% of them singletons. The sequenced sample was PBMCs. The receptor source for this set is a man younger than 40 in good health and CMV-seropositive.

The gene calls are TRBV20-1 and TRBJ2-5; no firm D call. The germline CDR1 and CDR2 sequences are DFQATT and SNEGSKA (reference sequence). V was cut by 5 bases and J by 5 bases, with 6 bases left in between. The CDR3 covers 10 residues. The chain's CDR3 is CSAADETQYF. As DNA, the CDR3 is TGCAGTGCTGCGGATGAGACCCAGTACTTC.

The CDR3 loop reads CASSVPRETQYF. CDR3 sequence (DNA): TGTGCCAGCAGCGTACCTCGAGAGACCCAGTACTTC. This chain joins TRBV9 and TRBJ2-5; no clear D. Germline CDR1 reads SGDLS; CDR2 reads YYNGEE. The germline V and J ends were trimmed by 1 base and 4 bases, with 5 bases remaining between them. The CDR3 is 12 residues long.

The CDR3 coding sequence is TGCGCCAGCAGCTTGGTCGCGGGAGGGGTCTACGAGCAGTACTTC. It encodes CASSLVAGGVYEQYF. V gene TRBV5-1 combines with J gene TRBJ2-7; the match to TRBD2 covers 9 bases. This CDR3 is built from 15 residues. Germline values: CDR1 SGHRS, CDR2 YFSETQ. Germline trimming cut 0 bases from V and 3 bases from J; bases unmatched to any gene: 4.

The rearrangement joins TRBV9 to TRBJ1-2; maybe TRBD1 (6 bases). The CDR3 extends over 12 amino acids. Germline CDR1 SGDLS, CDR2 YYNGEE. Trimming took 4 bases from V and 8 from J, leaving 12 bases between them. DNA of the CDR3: TGTGCCAGCAGCCCCCCAGGGGTCGGCTACACCTTC. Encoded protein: CASSPPGVGYTF.

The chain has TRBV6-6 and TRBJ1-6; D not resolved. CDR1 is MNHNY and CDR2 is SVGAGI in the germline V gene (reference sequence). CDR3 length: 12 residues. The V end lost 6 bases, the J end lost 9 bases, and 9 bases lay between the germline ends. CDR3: CASRELSSPLHF. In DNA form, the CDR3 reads TGTGCCAGCAGGGAACTAAGTTCACCCCTCCACTTT.

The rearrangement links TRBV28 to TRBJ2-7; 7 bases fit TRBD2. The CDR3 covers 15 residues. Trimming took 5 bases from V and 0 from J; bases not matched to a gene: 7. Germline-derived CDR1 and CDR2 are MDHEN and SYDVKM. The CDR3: CASSQAGGGSYEQYF. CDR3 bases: TGTGCCAGCAGTCAGGCTGGGGGGGGCTCCTACGAGCAGTACTTC.

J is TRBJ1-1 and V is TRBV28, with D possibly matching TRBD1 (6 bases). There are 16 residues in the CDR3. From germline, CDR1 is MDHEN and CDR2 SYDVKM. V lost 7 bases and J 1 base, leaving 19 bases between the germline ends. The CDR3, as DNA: TGTGCCAGCACCCCTGTGGGACACAATAGGAACACTGAAGCTTTCTTT. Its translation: CASTPVGHNRNTEAFF.

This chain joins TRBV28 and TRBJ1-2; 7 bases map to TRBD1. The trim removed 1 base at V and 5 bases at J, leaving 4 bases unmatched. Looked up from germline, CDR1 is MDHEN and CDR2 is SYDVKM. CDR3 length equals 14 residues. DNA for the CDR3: TGTGCCAGCAGTTTATCCCCAGGGGGGTATGGCTACACCTTC. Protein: CASSLSPGGYGYTF.

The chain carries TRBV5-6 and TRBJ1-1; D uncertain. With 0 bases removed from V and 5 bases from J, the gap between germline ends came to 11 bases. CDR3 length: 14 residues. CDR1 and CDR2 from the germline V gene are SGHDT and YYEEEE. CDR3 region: CASSLGAAATEAFF. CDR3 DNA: TGTGCCAGCAGCTTGGGTGCAGCGGCGACTGAAGCTTTCTTT.

In DNA, the CDR3 is TGTGCCAGCTCCCCGGACAGGGGTCGGTACGAGCAGTACTTC. It codes for CASSPDRGRYEQYF. This chain links TRBV6-5 with TRBJ2-7; 9 nucleotides match TRBD1. Germline V CDR1 and CDR2: MNHEY, SVGAGI. V was clipped by 8 bases and J by 4 bases; unmatched bases: 9. CDR3 length: 14 residues.

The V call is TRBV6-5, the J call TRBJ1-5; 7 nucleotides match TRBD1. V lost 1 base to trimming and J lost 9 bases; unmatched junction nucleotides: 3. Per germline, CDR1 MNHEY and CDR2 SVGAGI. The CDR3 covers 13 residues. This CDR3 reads CASSYLNRGPQHF. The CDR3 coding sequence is TGTGCCAGCAGTTACTTAAACAGGGGGCCCCAGCATTTT.

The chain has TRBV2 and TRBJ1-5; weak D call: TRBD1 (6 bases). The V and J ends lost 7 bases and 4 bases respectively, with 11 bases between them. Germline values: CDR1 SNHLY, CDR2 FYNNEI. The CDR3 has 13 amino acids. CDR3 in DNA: TGTGCCAGCAATCCACAGGGAAATCAGCCCCAGCATTTT. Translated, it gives CASNPQGNQPQHF.

The CDR3: CASSVSGTAPNYGYTF. The CDR3 DNA reads TGCGCCAGCAGCGTCTCCGGGACAGCCCCTAACTATGGCTACACCTTC. The J gene is TRBJ1-2, the V gene TRBV4-3; 7 nucleotides line up with TRBD1. This CDR3 is built from 16 residues. Germline assignment: CDR1 LGHNA and CDR2 YSLEER. The junction had 9 bases not matched to a gene; V was cut back by 5 bases and J by 0 bases.

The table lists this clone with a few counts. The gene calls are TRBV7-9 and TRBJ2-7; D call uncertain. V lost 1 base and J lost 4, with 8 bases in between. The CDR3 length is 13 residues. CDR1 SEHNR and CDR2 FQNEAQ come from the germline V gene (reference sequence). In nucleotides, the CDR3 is TGTGCCAGCAGCTTAGGGGCCGGTTACGAGCAGTACTTC. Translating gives CASSLGAGYEQYF.

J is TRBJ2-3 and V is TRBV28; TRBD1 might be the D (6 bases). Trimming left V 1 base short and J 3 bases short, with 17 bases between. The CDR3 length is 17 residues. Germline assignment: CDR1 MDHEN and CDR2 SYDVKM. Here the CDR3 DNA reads TGTGCCAGCAGTTTATCTCCGGACAGCCATGGGACAGATACGCAGTATTTT. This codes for CASSLSPDSHGTDTQYF.

The CDR3 loop is CASSQVWQGAEAFF. The CDR3 nucleotides read TGTGCCAGCAGCCAAGTGTGGCAGGGGGCAGAAGCTTTCTTT. J is TRBJ1-1 and V is TRBV14; the match to TRBD1 covers 8 bases. Germline V lookup: CDR1 SGHDN, CDR2 FVKESK. With 1 base clipped from V and 8 bases from J, the junction kept 6 bases outside the gene matches. The CDR3 is 14 amino acids.

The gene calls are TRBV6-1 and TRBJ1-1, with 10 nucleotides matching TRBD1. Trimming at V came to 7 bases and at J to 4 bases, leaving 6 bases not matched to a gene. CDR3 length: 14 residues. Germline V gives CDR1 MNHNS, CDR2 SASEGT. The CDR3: CASTRQGAGTEAFF. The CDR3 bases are TGTGCCAGCACGAGACAGGGGGCAGGCACTGAAGCTTTCTTT.

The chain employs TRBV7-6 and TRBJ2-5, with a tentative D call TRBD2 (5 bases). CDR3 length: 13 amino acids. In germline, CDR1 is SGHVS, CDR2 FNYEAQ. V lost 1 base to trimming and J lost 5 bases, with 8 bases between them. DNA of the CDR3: TGTGCCAGCAGCTTAGGCGGGCTGGAGACCCAGTACTTC. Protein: CASSLGGLETQYF.

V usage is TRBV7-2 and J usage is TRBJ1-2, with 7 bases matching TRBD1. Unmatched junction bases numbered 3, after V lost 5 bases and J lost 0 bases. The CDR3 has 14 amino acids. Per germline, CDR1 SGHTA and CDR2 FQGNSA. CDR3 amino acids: CASSIDRANYGYTF. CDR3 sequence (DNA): TGTGCCAGCAGCATCGACAGGGCTAACTATGGCTACACCTTC. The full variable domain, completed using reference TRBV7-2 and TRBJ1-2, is GAGVSQSPSNKVTEKGKDVELRCDPISGHTALYWYRQSLGQGLEFLIYFQGNSAPDKSGLPSDRFSAERTGGSVSTLTIQRTQQEDSAVYLCASSIDRANYGYTFGSGTRLTVV.

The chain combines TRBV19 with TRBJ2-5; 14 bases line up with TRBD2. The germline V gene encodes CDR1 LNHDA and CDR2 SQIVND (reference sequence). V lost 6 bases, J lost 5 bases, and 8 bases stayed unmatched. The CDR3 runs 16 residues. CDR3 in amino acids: CASRGLAGGRGETQYF. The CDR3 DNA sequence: TGTGCCAGTAGAGGACTAGCGGGAGGACGTGGGGAGACCCAGTACTTC.

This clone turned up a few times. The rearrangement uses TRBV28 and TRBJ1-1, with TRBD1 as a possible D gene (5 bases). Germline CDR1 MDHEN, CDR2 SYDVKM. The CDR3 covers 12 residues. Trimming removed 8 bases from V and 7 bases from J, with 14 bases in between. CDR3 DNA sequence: TGTGCCAGCCGACTGGACATCTATGAAGCTTTCTTT. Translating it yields CASRLDIYEAFF.

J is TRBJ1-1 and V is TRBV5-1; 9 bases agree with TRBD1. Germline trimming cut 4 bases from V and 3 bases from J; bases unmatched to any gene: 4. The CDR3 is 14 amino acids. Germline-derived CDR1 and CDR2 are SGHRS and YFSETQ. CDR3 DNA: TGCGCCAGCAGCAGAACAGGGGGCCACACTGAAGCTTTCTTT. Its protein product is CASSRTGGHTEAFF.

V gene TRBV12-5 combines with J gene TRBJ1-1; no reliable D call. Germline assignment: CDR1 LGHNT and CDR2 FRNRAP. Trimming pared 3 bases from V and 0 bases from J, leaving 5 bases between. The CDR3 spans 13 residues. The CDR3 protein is CASGFQVNTEAFF. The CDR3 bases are TGTGCTAGTGGTTTTCAGGTGAACACTGAAGCTTTCTTT. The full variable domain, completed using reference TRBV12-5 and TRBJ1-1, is DARVTQTPRHKVTEMGQEVTMRCQPILGHNTVFWYRQTMMQGLELLAYFRNRAPLDDSGMPKDRFSAEMPDATLATLKIQPSEPRDSAVYFCASGFQVNTEAFFGQGTRLTVV.

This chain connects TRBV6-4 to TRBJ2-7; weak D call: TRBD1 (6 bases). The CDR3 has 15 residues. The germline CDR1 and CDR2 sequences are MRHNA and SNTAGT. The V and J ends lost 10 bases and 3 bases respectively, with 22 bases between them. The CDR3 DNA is TGTGCCACTCCCCCTGATTCGGGACACGTCTACGAGCAGTACTTC. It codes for CATPPDSGHVYEQYF.

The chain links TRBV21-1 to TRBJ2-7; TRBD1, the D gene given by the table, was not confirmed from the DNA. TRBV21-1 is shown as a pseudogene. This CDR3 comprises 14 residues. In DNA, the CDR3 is TGTGCCAGCAGCCTACAGGCTGAAGCCTCCGAGCAGTACTTC. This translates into CASSLQAEASEQYF.

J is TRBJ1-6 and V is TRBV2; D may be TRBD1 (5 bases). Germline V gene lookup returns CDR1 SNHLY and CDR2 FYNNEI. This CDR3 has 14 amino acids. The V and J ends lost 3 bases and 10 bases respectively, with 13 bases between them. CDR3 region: CASSEAGRYSPLHF. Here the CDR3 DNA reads TGTGCCAGCAGTGAGGCAGGGCGATACTCACCCCTCCACTTT. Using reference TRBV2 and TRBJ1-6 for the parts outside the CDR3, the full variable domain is EPEVTQTPSHQVTQMGQEVILRCVPISNHLYFYWYRQILGQKVEFLVSFYNNEISEKSEIFDDQFSVERPDGSNFTLKIRSTKLEDSAMYFCASSEAGRYSPLHFGNGTRLTVT.

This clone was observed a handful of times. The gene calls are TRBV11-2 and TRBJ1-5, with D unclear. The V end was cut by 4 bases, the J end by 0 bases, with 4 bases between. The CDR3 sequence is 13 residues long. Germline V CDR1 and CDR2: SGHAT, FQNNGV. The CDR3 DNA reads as TGTGCCAGCAGCTCGGTTAGCAATCAGCCCCAGCATTTT. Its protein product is CASSSVSNQPQHF.

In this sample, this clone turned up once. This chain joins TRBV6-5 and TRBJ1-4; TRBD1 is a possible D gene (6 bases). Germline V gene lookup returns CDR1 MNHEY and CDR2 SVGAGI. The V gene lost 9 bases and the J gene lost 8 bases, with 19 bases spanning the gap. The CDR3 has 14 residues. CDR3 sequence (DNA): TGTGCCAGTAAAAGACAGGAGGATAACGAAAAACTGTTTTTT. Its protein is CASKRQEDNEKLFF.

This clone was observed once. In DNA form, the CDR3 reads TGTGCCAGCAGCCCCATGAGGGAGACCCAGTACTTC. Residues: CASSPMRETQYF. The chain combines TRBV7-2 with TRBJ2-5, with unresolved D. There are 12 residues in the CDR3. V gave up 5 bases and J gave up 5 bases, with 9 bases separating them. The germline CDR1 and CDR2 sequences are SGHTA and FQGNSA.

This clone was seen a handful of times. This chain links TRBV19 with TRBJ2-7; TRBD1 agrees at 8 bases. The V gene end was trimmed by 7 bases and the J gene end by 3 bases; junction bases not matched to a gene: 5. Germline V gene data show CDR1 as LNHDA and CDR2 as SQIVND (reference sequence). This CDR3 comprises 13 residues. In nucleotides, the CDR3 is TGTGCCAGTATTTCGACAGGGGTCTACGAGCAGTACTTC. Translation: CASISTGVYEQYF.

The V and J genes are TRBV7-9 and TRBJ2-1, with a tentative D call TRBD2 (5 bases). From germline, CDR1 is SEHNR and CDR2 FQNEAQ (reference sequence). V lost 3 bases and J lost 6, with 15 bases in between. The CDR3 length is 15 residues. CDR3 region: CASSLSSDFLNEQFF. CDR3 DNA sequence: TGTGCCAGCAGCTTGAGTAGCGACTTTCTCAATGAGCAGTTCTTC.

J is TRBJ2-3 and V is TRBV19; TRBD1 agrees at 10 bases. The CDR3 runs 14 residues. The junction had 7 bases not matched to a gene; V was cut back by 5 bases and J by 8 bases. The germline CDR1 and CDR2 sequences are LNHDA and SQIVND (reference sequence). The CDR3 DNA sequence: TGTGCCAGTAGTCTCCGGGACAGGGGAAGTACGCAGTATTTT. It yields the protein CASSLRDRGSTQYF. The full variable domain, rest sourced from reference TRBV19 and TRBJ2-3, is DGGITQSPKYLFRKEGQNVTLSCEQNLNHDAMYWYRQDPGQGLRLIYYSQIVNDFQKGDIAEGYSVSREKKESFPLTVTSAQKNPTAFYLCASSLRDRGSTQYFGPGTRLTVL.